Sequencing of this T cell receptor beta chain was carried out in a study of cytomegalovirus exposure and HLA in healthy donors. Both 60 Vbeta primers and 13 Jbeta primers went into the PCR. TCRdb keeps only in-frame clones here, not all; method: immunoSEQ multiplex PCR. The sample lists about 160,000 clones, around 75% seen once, with approximately 2.3% in the top ten. CDR1 SQVTM and CDR2 ANQGSEA come from the germline V gene. The CDR3 is made up of 13 amino acids. Deletions cut 6 bases from V and 5 bases from J, with 14 bases between. Sequencing input: PBMCs. V gene TRBV29-1 combines with J gene TRBJ1-3; D is uncertain. The receptor comes from a female donor in good health and CMV-seronegative. This CDR3 is CSVLQPLRNTIYF. For the CDR3, the DNA is TGCAGCGTCCTACAGCCCCTCAGAAACACCATATATTTT. The entire variable domain, with the rest obtained from reference TRBV29-1 and TRBJ1-3, is as follows: SAVISQKPSRDICQRGTSLTIQCQVDSQVTMMFWYRQQPGQSLTLIATANQGSEATYESGFVIDKFPISRPNLTFSTLTVSNMSPEDSSIYLCSVLQPLRNTIYFGEGSWLTVV.